These 26 T cell receptor beta chains were sequenced from one sample in a study of T-cell memory formation after mild COVID-19. MiXCR, applied by TCRdb to the 5' RACE reads, yields one record per CDR3 protein. The data contain under 300,000 distinct CDR3 sequences, roughly a tenth of them singletons. Sequencing was done on a sample of PBMCs or a T cell subset sorted from them (not recorded which). These receptors all come from a young man who had mild COVID-19 (a few samples of this study predate the infection). Cell type and time point are not known.

V and J are TRBV25-1 and TRBJ1-2, with D unresolved. Trimming removed 3 bases from V and 0 bases from J, with 8 bases in between. The CDR3 contains 14 residues. Germline V gene data show CDR1 as MGHDK and CDR2 as SYGVNS. The CDR3 nucleotides are TGTGCCAGCAGTGATATTATCTCTAACTATGGCTACACCTTC. Encoded protein: CASSDIISNYGYTF.

The gene calls are TRBV7-2 and TRBJ2-3, with D tentatively TRBD2 (7 bases). Germline V CDR1 and CDR2: SGHTA, FQGNSA. This CDR3 is 15 amino acids long. The V end lost 7 bases, the J end lost 2 bases, and 16 bases lay between the germline ends. In nucleotides, the CDR3 is TGTGCCAGCAACCGAGGGGGGGGGAACACAGATACGCAGTATTTT. Amino acids: CASNRGGGNTDTQYF.

The chain joins TRBV12-3 or TRBV12-4 to TRBJ2-3; no firm D call. The CDR3 totals 10 residues. V lost 2 bases, J lost 7 bases, and 1 base lay in between. CDR3 sequence: CASSLYTQYF. CDR3 coding DNA: TGTGCCAGCAGTTTATATACGCAGTATTTT.

This clonotype turned up a few times. The CDR3 DNA sequence: TGCAGTGCTAGAACGACGTATTCCTACAATGAGCAGTTCTTC. It is translated as CSARTTYSYNEQFF. The chain has TRBV20-1 and TRBJ2-1; no clear D gene. Trimming took 2 bases from V and 1 from J, leaving 9 bases between them. CDR3 length equals 14 residues. Per the germline V gene, CDR1 is DFQATT and CDR2 is SNEGSKA (reference sequence).

In its sample, this clonotype was seen a few times. This chain links TRBV5-5 with TRBJ1-1; D gene uncertain. The CDR3 contains 13 residues. The germline V and J ends were trimmed by 4 bases and 8 bases, with 15 bases remaining between them. Germline V CDR1 and CDR2: SGHKS, YYEKEE (reference sequence). The CDR3 here is CASSPIDGDEAFF. In DNA, the CDR3 is TGTGCCAGCAGCCCGATCGACGGAGACGAAGCTTTCTTT.

V usage is TRBV7-9 and J usage is TRBJ2-5; 9 bases match TRBD2. The V and J ends lost 5 bases and 1 base, in that order; junction bases with no gene match: 8. The germline gives CDR1 SEHNR, CDR2 FQNEAQ (reference sequence). The CDR3 length is 16 residues. The CDR3, as DNA: TGTGCCAGCAGCATACCGCGGGAGGGAGGCCAAGAGACCCAGTACTTC. Its translation: CASSIPREGGQETQYF. Using reference TRBV7-9 and TRBJ2-5 for the parts outside the CDR3, the full variable domain is DTGVSQNPRHKITKRGQNVTFRCDPISEHNRLYWYRQTLGQGPEFLTYFQNEAQLEKSRLLSDRFSAERPKGSFSTLEIQRTEQGDSAMYLCASSIPREGGQETQYFGPGTRLLVL.

This clonotype was seen only a few times. The chain has TRBV28 and TRBJ1-1, with a tentative D call TRBD1 (5 bases). Germline CDR1 and CDR2: MDHEN and SYDVKM. This CDR3 spans 13 amino acids. V lost 3 bases to trimming and J lost 11 bases, with 16 bases between them. CDR3 bases: TGTGCCAGCAGTTTCTCAGATGTCCGGGGGGCTTTCTTT. It encodes CASSFSDVRGAFF.

The chain uses TRBV19 and TRBJ2-3; 7 nucleotides agree with TRBD1. Unmatched junction bases numbered 8, after V lost 0 bases and J lost 5 bases. Germline V gene sequence: CDR1 LNHDA, CDR2 SQIVND (reference sequence). The CDR3 length is 16 residues. This CDR3 reads CASSIDSGTVRDTQYF. Here the CDR3 DNA reads TGTGCCAGTAGTATAGATTCCGGGACAGTTCGAGATACGCAGTATTTT.

The genes are TRBV18 and TRBJ2-1; 10 positions agree with TRBD2. CDR3 length: 12 amino acids. The V and J ends lost 2 bases and 14 bases, in that order; junction bases with no gene match: 3. Germline CDR1 and CDR2: KGHSH and LQKENI. The CDR3 nucleotides are TGTGCCAGCTCACCAGGACTAGCGGACAAGTTCTTC. This gives the protein CASSPGLADKFF.

This clonotype was seen many times. This chain uses TRBV20-1 with TRBJ2-7; maybe TRBD1 (6 bases). In germline, CDR1 is DFQATT, CDR2 SNEGSKA (reference sequence). The CDR3 runs to 13 residues. V lost 1 base, J lost 5 bases, and 12 bases lay in between. CDR3 region: CSARGQGSHEQYF. The CDR3 DNA reads TGCAGTGCTAGAGGTCAGGGGAGTCACGAGCAGTACTTC.

The rearrangement uses TRBV29-1 and TRBJ2-5; D unresolved. Germline CDR1 and CDR2: SQVTM and ANQGSEA. This CDR3 has 12 residues. V lost 6 bases and J lost 5, with 13 bases in between. The CDR3 sequence: CSVLLTSETQYF. The CDR3 coding sequence is TGCAGCGTCCTTTTGACAAGCGAGACCCAGTACTTC.

The J gene is TRBJ2-5, the V gene TRBV28; D not certain. Trimming shortened V by 2 bases and J by 2 bases, and 9 bases separated the two germline ends. Per the germline V gene, CDR1 is MDHEN and CDR2 is SYDVKM. This CDR3 has 14 amino acids. The CDR3 bases are TGTGCCAGCAGTTTACCCCACAGACAAGAGACCCAGTACTTC. Protein sequence: CASSLPHRQETQYF.

V gene TRBV3-1 combines with J gene TRBJ1-1; D not certain. The CDR3 extends over 12 amino acids. Trimming left V 3 bases short and J 3 bases short, with 5 bases between. Per germline, CDR1 LGHDT and CDR2 YNNKEL (reference sequence). The chain's CDR3 is CASSQDYTEAFF. The CDR3 DNA follows: TGTGCCAGCAGCCAGGATTACACTGAAGCTTTCTTT.

This clonotype was seen ten or more times. The chain is built from TRBV7-3 and TRBJ2-3; D gene uncertain. The germline V gene encodes CDR1 SGHTA and CDR2 FQGTGA. Trimming cost V 4 bases and J 0 bases, with 2 bases left between them. CDR3 length equals 12 residues. In DNA, the CDR3 is TGTGCCAGCAGCTCGAGCACAGATACGCAGTATTTT. It is translated as CASSSSTDTQYF.

The chain employs TRBV5-1 and TRBJ1-4, with TRBD1 identical over 10 bases. Germline CDR1 and CDR2: SGHRS and YFSETQ. V was pared by 1 base and J by 0 bases, with 3 bases of the junction left unmatched. This CDR3 contains 17 residues. DNA for the CDR3: TGCGCCAGCAGCTTGCGCGGACAGGGGGCAACTAATGAAAAACTGTTTTTT. Residues: CASSLRGQGATNEKLFF.

The table lists this clonotype with a few counts. J is TRBJ2-3 and V is TRBV27, with 8 bases aligning to TRBD1. V shed 7 bases, J shed 4 bases, and the junction held 7 bases outside the gene matches. CDR3 size: 14 residues. From germline, CDR1 is MNHEY and CDR2 SMNVEV (reference sequence). This CDR3 reads CASKSTGVADTQYF. In DNA form, the CDR3 reads TGTGCCAGCAAGTCGACAGGGGTCGCAGATACGCAGTATTTT.

The gene calls are TRBV10-3 and TRBJ2-3; D unresolved. Germline CDR1 ENHRY, CDR2 SYGVKD. The CDR3 has 14 amino acids. V was shortened by 6 bases and J by 0 bases, with 10 bases between the two germline ends. The CDR3 is CAISERPSTDTQYF. The CDR3 region has the DNA TGTGCCATCAGCGAACGCCCTAGCACAGATACGCAGTATTTT.

The chain has TRBV10-3 and TRBJ1-2, with D unclear. The CDR3 extends over 14 amino acids. The V gene's germline CDR1 is ENHRY and CDR2 SYGVKD. The V gene lost 2 bases and the J gene lost 8 bases, with 15 bases spanning the gap. DNA for the CDR3: TGTGCCATCAGTGAGACGGTCCATGAAAGGGGCTACACCTTC. This gives the protein CAISETVHERGYTF.

The chain couples TRBV5-5 to TRBJ1-5; TRBD1 might be the D (6 bases). V shed 4 bases and J shed 3 bases, with 8 bases lying between them. The CDR3 loop spans 13 amino acids. Germline CDR1 and CDR2: SGHKS and YYEKEE (reference sequence). The CDR3: CASSQGTNQPQHF. CDR3 nucleotide sequence: TGTGCCAGCAGCCAGGGGACCAATCAGCCCCAGCATTTT. Using reference TRBV5-5 and TRBJ1-5 for the parts outside the CDR3, the full variable domain is DAGVTQSPTHLIKTRGQQVTLRCSPISGHKSVSWYQQVLGQGPQFIFQYYEKEERGRGNFPDRFSARQFPNYSSELNVNALLLGDSALYLCASSQGTNQPQHFGDGTRLSIL.

This clonotype was counted between two and nine times. The chain is built from TRBV12-3 or TRBV12-4 and TRBJ2-1, with D hard to call. V was clipped by 2 bases and J by 8 bases, with 13 bases between them. The length of the CDR3 is 14 residues. CDR3 sequence (DNA): TGTGCCAGCAGTTTAACAGAGTGGGTTGATGAGCAGTTCTTC. Its translation is CASSLTEWVDEQFF.

This clonotype occurred a few times. The chain couples TRBV7-9 to TRBJ1-4; D gene unclear. The CDR3 has 14 amino acids. V was clipped by 0 bases and J by 4 bases, with 6 bases between them. Looked up from germline, CDR1 is SEHNR and CDR2 is FQNEAQ (reference sequence). CDR3 DNA: TGTGCCAGCAGCTTAGCAGGGTATAATGAAAAACTGTTTTTT. It yields the protein CASSLAGYNEKLFF. The whole variable domain, remainder taken from reference TRBV7-9 and TRBJ1-4, is DTGVSQNPRHKITKRGQNVTFRCDPISEHNRLYWYRQTLGQGPEFLTYFQNEAQLEKSRLLSDRFSAERPKGSFSTLEIQRTEQGDSAMYLCASSLAGYNEKLFFGSGTQLSVL.

This clonotype has at least ten counts. This chain uses TRBV11-2 with TRBJ1-1; TRBD1 might be the D (5 bases). Trimming took off 4 bases at V and 6 bases at J, with 15 bases between the two ends. Germline loops: CDR1 SGHAT, CDR2 FQNNGV. CDR3 length: 14 amino acids. Here the CDR3 reads CASSSPAGSPEAFF. The CDR3 DNA follows: TGTGCCAGCAGCTCCCCGGCAGGGTCGCCTGAAGCTTTCTTT.

This clonotype was observed many times. The genes are TRBV7-2 and TRBJ1-3; 8 bases align to TRBD1. This CDR3 has 16 residues. V gave up 5 bases and J gave up 2 bases; unmatched junction bases: 8. Germline V gene lookup returns CDR1 SGHTA and CDR2 FQGNSA. CDR3 protein: CASSGDRIRAGNTIYF. The CDR3 DNA reads as TGTGCCAGCAGCGGGGACAGGATAAGGGCTGGAAACACCATATATTTT.

The CDR3 sequence is CASSLGQGWDGYTF. CDR3 bases: TGTGCCAGCAGCTTGGGACAGGGATGGGATGGCTACACCTTC. The chain joins TRBV7-9 to TRBJ1-2; TRBD1 matches at 9 bases. The CDR3 totals 14 residues. V shed 3 bases and J 6 bases; nucleotides not matched to a gene: 5. The germline CDR1 and CDR2 sequences are SEHNR and FQNEAQ (reference sequence).

This clonotype appeared once. In nucleotides, the CDR3 is TGCGCCAGCAGAAGCAGACAGGGGATCGCTGAGCAGTTCTTC. Translation gives CASRSRQGIAEQFF. The rearrangement links TRBV5-1 to TRBJ2-1; 8 nucleotides match TRBD1. Trimming cost V 5 bases and J 9 bases; bases outside gene matches: 10. CDR3 size: 14 residues. Germline V gene sequence: CDR1 SGHRS, CDR2 YFSETQ.

This chain joins TRBV12-3 or TRBV12-4 and TRBJ2-7; D is unclear. The germline V and J ends were trimmed by 6 bases and 3 bases, with 12 bases remaining between them. This CDR3 region has 13 residues. CDR3 region: CASSPTLNYEQYF. The DNA for the CDR3 is TGTGCCAGCAGCCCGACACTGAACTACGAGCAGTACTTC.